This T cell receptor (beta chain) was retrieved from a study of spatial heterogeneity in lung cancer. This clonotype showed up just a few times. The germline V gene has CDR1 DFQATT and CDR2 SNEGSKA (reference sequence). The CDR3 is 15 amino acids. Trimming stripped 0 bases from V and 8 bases from J, with 17 bases between. Specified time point: sample taken at primary tumor resection. Material for sequencing was whole RNA from tumor, nontumor lung or frozen PBMC, left unsorted. TCRdb independently ran MiXCR on the 5' RACE reads; one entry per CDR3 protein. The sample includes about 20,000 distinct CDR3 sequences, about 5.8% of them seen just once.

The chain carries TRBV20-1 and TRBJ2-1; D is ambiguous. The specimen comprised PBMCs, sampled at surgery. This TCR was recovered from a male donor with early-stage non-small cell lung cancer. The chain's CDR3 is CSARDYSSIMDEQFF. CDR3 sequence (DNA): TGCAGTGCTAGAGATTATAGCAGTATAATGGATGAGCAGTTCTTC.